This record looks at one T cell receptor beta chain sequence and its context. As yet, its antigen is unknown. The sample comes from a study of beta chain features in type 1 diabetes. Study in general: In all, approximately 100,000,000 sorted cells from all samples were analyzed.

V was clipped by 0 bases and J by 0 bases, with 12 bases between them. CDR3 length: 15 amino acids. The germline V gene has CDR1 SQVTM and CDR2 ANQGSEA. Reverse transcription of all isolated RNA meant that expressed TCRB transcripts were sequenced. Naive, central memory and regulatory T cell samples averaged around 3.5 million immunoSEQ reads each. Data came from immunoSEQ multiplex PCR; TCRdb stores just in-frame clones and leaves some out. This sample has fewer than 25,000 clones, with roughly three quarters found just once. Study-wide points: When cDNA is sequenced, cells with high TCR expression could be over-represented. VDJ junctions sequenced from type 1 diabetes patients showed fewer insertions and more deletions.

This sequence was found in a woman in her thirties or forties in good health. This chain links TRBV29-1 with TRBJ2-7; D is unclear. Specimen: Tregs from blood. Here the CDR3 DNA reads TGCAGCGTTGAAGAGGGCAGGCCAGGCTCCTACGAGCAGTACTTC. As protein: CSVEEGRPGSYEQYF.